This T cell receptor (beta chain) derives from a study of stem cell transplantation in POMP-related autoinflammatory disease. This table comes from immunoSEQ multiplex PCR, and its TCRdb copy is limited to in-frame clones, with some not included. The table records more than 8,500 clones, around 90% of them present only once. For this clone: The antigen is undetermined.

The study's findings and limits: Unique TRB V-J gene pairings were limited in number in patients with PRAID.

Germline V CDR1 and CDR2: MDHEN, SYDVKM. The CDR3 is made up of 15 amino acids. V dropped 2 bases and J dropped 6 bases, with 14 bases sitting between them. V and J are TRBV28 and TRBJ2-1, with D possibly TRBD2 on 6 matching bases. This specimen was CD8+ T cells from PBMCs, taken after stem cell transplantation. The receptor's source is a human patient with POMP-related autoinflammation and immune dysregulation (PRAID). Some T cells may be provided by the graft donor. CDR3 sequence: CASSLGLAFPNEQFF. In DNA form, the CDR3 reads TGTGCCAGCAGTTTAGGCCTAGCGTTTCCCAATGAGCAGTTCTTC.